Shown below are 5 T cell receptor beta chains from a single sample sequenced in a study of regulatory T cells in long-lasting Graves disease. Time point noted: newly diagnosed GD, antithyroid drugs for less than 3 months. PBMC-extracted RNA yielded the TCR library. Library construction for TCR beta used iRepertoire HTBI primers and Arm-PCR of CDR3 regions. TCRdb recomputed calls from the multiplex PCR reads with MiXCR, one row per CDR3 protein. This table holds some 320,000 distinct CDR3 sequences, under 20% found once. The sequenced sample was peripheral blood mononuclear cells (PBMCs), obtained at new diagnosis, from a patient treated with antithyroid drugs. These TCRs come from a female donor with Graves disease.

This clonotype was seen repeatedly, ten times or more. The V gene is TRBV12-3 or TRBV12-4, the J gene TRBJ2-7; the D gene is possibly TRBD2 (7 bases). V shed 0 bases and J shed 4 bases, with 19 bases lying between them. This CDR3 spans 17 amino acids. As DNA, the CDR3 is TGTGCCAGCAGTTTAGCGGGGGGGCCACGCATTCCATACGAGCAGTACTTC. It translates to CASSLAGGPRIPYEQYF.

This clonotype was observed a handful of times. The chain employs TRBV6-2 or TRBV6-3 and TRBJ1-5; D unclear. This CDR3 has 15 residues. V lost 2 bases and J lost 3, with 11 bases in between. CDR1 is MNHEY and CDR2 is SVGEGT in the germline V gene. The CDR3 nucleotides are TGTGCCAGCAGTTACGGGCCCTCGCCCAATCAGCCCCAGCATTTT. As protein: CASSYGPSPNQPQHF.

In its sample, this clonotype was seen many times. The chain links TRBV24-1 to TRBJ2-2; 7 bases agree with TRBD1. CDR3 length equals 14 residues. The V gene's germline CDR1 is KGHDR and CDR2 SFDVKD. After removal of 4 bases from V and 10 bases from J, the junction contained 8 bases not matched to a gene. CDR3 region: CATSDPTGMTELFF. CDR3 nucleotides: TGTGCCACCAGTGACCCGACAGGGATGACGGAGCTGTTTTTT.

The V call is TRBV27, the J call TRBJ2-1; possible D gene TRBD1, 7 bases. The V gene lost 7 bases and the J gene lost 6 bases, with 19 bases spanning the gap. Germline V gene sequence: CDR1 MNHEY, CDR2 SMNVEV (reference sequence). The CDR3 is made up of 15 amino acids. The CDR3 DNA follows: TGTGCCAGCACCTCCCGCGGGACAGCTCTCAATGAGCAGTTCTTC. This translates into CASTSRGTALNEQFF.

On this clonotype: This likely reflects a read error, since a far larger clone is one base away. The CDR3 coding sequence is TGTGCCAGCAGTCCCGGGAACTACAATGAGCAGTACTTC. This gives the protein CASSPGNYNEQYF. The chain carries TRBV9 and TRBJ2-5, with D maybe TRBD2 (5 bases). Between the trimmed V and J ends, which lost 5 bases and 11 bases, there was a span of 19 bases. Germline lookup yields CDR1 SGDLS and CDR2 YYNGEE. This CDR3 spans 13 amino acids.